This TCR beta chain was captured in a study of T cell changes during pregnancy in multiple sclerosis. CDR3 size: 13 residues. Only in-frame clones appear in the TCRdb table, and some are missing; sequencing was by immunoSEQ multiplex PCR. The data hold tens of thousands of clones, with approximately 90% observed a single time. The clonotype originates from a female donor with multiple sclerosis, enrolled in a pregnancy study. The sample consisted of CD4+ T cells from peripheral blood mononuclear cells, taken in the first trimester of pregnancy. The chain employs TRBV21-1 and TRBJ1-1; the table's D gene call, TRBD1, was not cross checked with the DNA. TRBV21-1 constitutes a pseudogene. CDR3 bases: TGTGCCAGCAGCAAACAACAGGTCAACGAAGCTTTCTTT. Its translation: CASSKQQVNEAFF.